This T cell receptor beta chain was identified in a study of OX40 agonist ivuxolimab in advanced cancers. General study points: The study did not work out the antigen specificity of the expanded peripheral T cells.

TCRdb's table, derived via immunoSEQ multiplex PCR, lists solely in-frame clones and lacks some. Of about 22,000 clones listed, 70% to 90% were seen once; the top ten hold about 32%. CDR3 size: 12 residues. Germline CDR1 MNHEY, CDR2 SMNVEV (reference sequence). V was pared by 8 bases and J by 5 bases, with 4 bases of the junction left unmatched. About this clone: Its specificity is unknown.

The chain carries TRBV27 and TRBJ2-3; 7 nucleotides align to TRBD1. The receptor was derived from an adult with an advanced solid tumor such as melanoma, head and neck, liver or kidney cancer. Material: CD4+ or CD8+ T cells sorted from blood, obtained in a trial of the OX40 agonist ivuxolimab. In nucleotides, the CDR3 is TGTGCCAGCCGGACAGGCGGAGATACGCAGTATTTT. Translated: CASRTGGDTQYF.